Listed below are T cell receptor beta chains from one sample, sequenced in a study of cytomegalovirus exposure and HLA in healthy donors. Clones were sequenced by immunoSEQ multiplex PCR, and TCRdb holds only the in-frame ones, with some missing. The data show approximately 170,000 clones, with over 70% seen just once and roughly 1.6% held by the top ten. The sequencing sample was made of PBMCs. These TCRs come from a woman between 18 and 29 years old in good health and CMV-seronegative. Each CDR3 is given with its conserved first and last residue. The order of the fields is CDR3 DNA, CDR3 protein, clone size, J gene, V gene, D gene. D genes are given only for firm matches. Expanded clones are given a class, and other clones once, few, many or no size at all.

cdr3_nt: TGTGCCAGCAGTCTCGAGACAGGGAGCAATGAGCAGTTCTTC; cdr3_aa: CASSLETGSNEQFF; clone_size: NA; j_call: TRBJ2-1; v_call: TRBV27; d_call: TRBD1
cdr3_nt: TGTGCCAGCAGCCCCCGCCGCTTGCGACAGAATGAAAAACTGTTTTTT; cdr3_aa: CASSPRRLRQNEKLFF; clone_size: NA; j_call: TRBJ1-4; v_call: TRBV5-6; d_call: NA
cdr3_nt: TGTGCCAGCAGCTCCCTGGGGGCTAACTCTGGAAACACCATATATTTT; cdr3_aa: CASSSLGANSGNTIYF; clone_size: NA; j_call: TRBJ1-3; v_call: TRBV5-6; d_call: NA
cdr3_nt: TGTGCCAGCAAAAACCAGGGGGGGAACACTGAAGCTTTCTTT; cdr3_aa: CASKNQGGNTEAFF; clone_size: NA; j_call: TRBJ1-1; v_call: TRBV6-4; d_call: TRBD1
cdr3_nt: TGTGCCAGCAGCGAGGACAGGGGGGCCCCCTACGAGCAGTACTTC; cdr3_aa: CASSEDRGAPYEQYF; clone_size: NA; j_call: TRBJ2-7; v_call: TRBV2; d_call: TRBD1
cdr3_nt: TGTGCCAGCAGTTCAGGGTATGTTGGTGAAAAACTGTTTTTT; cdr3_aa: CASSSGYVGEKLFF; clone_size: NA; j_call: TRBJ1-4; v_call: TRBV27; d_call: NA
cdr3_nt: TGTGCCAGCAGCCGGGACAGGGCCACTGAAGCTTTCTTT; cdr3_aa: CASSRDRATEAFF; clone_size: once; j_call: TRBJ1-1; v_call: TRBV5-6; d_call: TRBD1
cdr3_nt: TGTGCCAGCACCCTTCTAGCGGGAGATACCGGGGAGCTGTTTTTT; cdr3_aa: CASTLLAGDTGELFF; clone_size: few; j_call: TRBJ2-2; v_call: TRBV7-6; d_call: TRBD2
cdr3_nt: TGCGCCAGCAGCCAAGATGGTGACGGGGACTATGGCTACACCTTC; cdr3_aa: CASSQDGDGDYGYTF; clone_size: once; j_call: TRBJ1-2; v_call: TRBV4-1; d_call: NA
cdr3_nt: TGTGCCAGCAGCTTATCGGTAGCAGGGAGGACAGATACGCAGTATTTT; cdr3_aa: CASSLSVAGRTDTQYF; clone_size: NA; j_call: TRBJ2-3; v_call: TRBV7-8; d_call: NA
cdr3_nt: TGTGCCAGCAGCTTTACCGGGACAGTAACCGGGGAGCTGTTTTTT; cdr3_aa: CASSFTGTVTGELFF; clone_size: NA; j_call: TRBJ2-2; v_call: TRBV5-5; d_call: TRBD1